The 17 T cell receptor beta chains given below trace back to one sample, sequenced in a study of blood T cell repertoires in COVID-19 (dated by TCRdb to 2018 to 2021). Library method: the immunoSEQ multiplex PCR assay. The table was pulled from immuneACCESS by TCRdb, which kept in-frame rearrangements only. Such tables lose some clones; where checked, under half of the loss comes from unresolved V genes, and the rest has no known cause. The sample table shows around 470,000 clones, and about 92% are seen once. Around 0.6% of the sample rests with the top ten. Sequenced material: PBMCs or T cells enriched from blood (not recorded which). The receptors stem from a young man who had recovered from COVID-19.

This chain links TRBV29-1 with TRBJ2-5; 8 nucleotides agree with TRBD2. This CDR3 comprises 16 residues. CDR1 is SQVTM, CDR2 ANQGSEA, per germline. Unmatched junction bases numbered 11, after V lost 1 base and J lost 4 bases. DNA for the CDR3: TGCAGCGTTGAAGGTTCGCCGGGAGGGCCGAGAGAGACCCAGTACTTC. It translates to CSVEGSPGGPRETQYF.

The V and J genes are TRBV12-3 or TRBV12-4 and TRBJ1-2; no definite D call. V lost 0 bases and J 8 bases, leaving 4 bases between the germline ends. The CDR3 runs to 11 residues. The CDR3 loop reads CASSLARGYTF. CDR3 coding DNA: TGTGCCAGCAGTTTAGCGCGCGGCTACACCTTC.

V usage is TRBV7-2 and J usage is TRBJ2-3; D possibly corresponds to TRBD2 (5 bases). The V end was cut by 9 bases, the J end by 3 bases, with 19 bases between. Per the germline V gene, CDR1 is SGHTA and CDR2 is FQGNSA. The CDR3 runs 15 residues. The CDR3 sequence: CASSRRGGSTDTQYF. The CDR3 DNA is TGTGCCAGTAGCCGTCGGGGTGGGTCGACAGATACGCAGTATTTT.

The chain joins TRBV28 to TRBJ2-1; D perhaps matches TRBD2 (5 bases). Germline V gene sequence: CDR1 MDHEN, CDR2 SYDVKM. The length of the CDR3 is 9 residues. Trimming removed 8 bases at V and 15 bases at J, with 11 bases between. The CDR3 DNA follows: TGTGCCAGCGGGAGTGCTGGGTTCTTC. This sequence encodes CASGSAGFF.

The rearrangement links TRBV9 to TRBJ1-2; a possible D gene is TRBD1 (5 bases). This CDR3 is 13 amino acids long. V was shortened by 3 bases and J by 7 bases, with 13 bases between the two germline ends. Germline CDR1 reads SGDLS; CDR2 reads YYNGEE. The CDR3 DNA follows: TGTGCCAGCAGCGCCAAGGGGTTTTCTGGCTACACCTTC. Translating it yields CASSAKGFSGYTF.

The CDR3 nucleotides read TGTGCCAGCAGCTTAGGTGGTGCAGGGGCTGCTGGCTACACCTTC. This codes for CASSLGGAGAAGYTF. This rearrangement joins TRBV11-2 to TRBJ1-2, with D possibly TRBD1 on 6 matching bases. In germline, CDR1 is SGHAT, CDR2 FQNNGV. V was cut by 1 base and J by 7 bases, with 16 bases left in between. The CDR3 contains 15 residues.

The chain employs TRBV6-5 and TRBJ2-7; D is ambiguous. The germline V and J ends were trimmed by 2 bases and 2 bases, with 13 bases remaining between them. Germline assignment: CDR1 MNHEY and CDR2 SVGAGI. The CDR3 sequence is 15 residues long. In nucleotides, the CDR3 is TGTGCCAGCAGTTACCAGGCTAACAGCCCCTACGAGCAGTACTTC. Its translation is CASSYQANSPYEQYF.

The V call is TRBV4-2, the J call TRBJ1-5; no firm D call. This CDR3 is 15 amino acids long. CDR1 and CDR2 from the germline V gene are LGHNA and YNFKEQ. V lost 1 base and J 5 bases, leaving 12 bases between the germline ends. CDR3 amino acids: CASSQVTNPDQPQHF. In DNA form, the CDR3 reads TGTGCCAGCAGCCAAGTAACCAACCCAGATCAGCCCCAGCATTTT.

V usage is TRBV19 and J usage is TRBJ2-1; 9 bases fit TRBD1. The CDR3 contains 15 residues. J gave up 8 bases and V 4 bases, and 9 bases lay outside the gene matches. CDR1 is LNHDA, CDR2 SQIVND, per germline (reference sequence). DNA for the CDR3: TGTGCCAGTAGTACCTATCCGGGACAGGGTTATGAGCAGTTCTTC. Translated: CASSTYPGQGYEQFF.

This clone was detected a few times. This chain links TRBV28 with TRBJ1-5; 8 positions agree with TRBD1. The CDR3 runs 15 residues. Germline V gene lookup returns CDR1 MDHEN and CDR2 SYDVKM. Germline trimming cut 7 bases from V and 2 bases from J; bases unmatched to any gene: 7. CDR3 bases: TGTGCCAGCACCCTCCGGGGACAGGGCAATCAGCCCCAGCATTTT. Protein sequence: CASTLRGQGNQPQHF.

CDR3 amino acids: CATSDTTSGSVNEQFF. DNA for the CDR3: TGTGCCACCAGTGATACGACTAGCGGGAGTGTAAATGAGCAGTTCTTC. V gene TRBV24-1 combines with J gene TRBJ2-1; 12 bases fit TRBD2. The V and J ends lost 3 bases and 7 bases, in that order; junction bases with no gene match: 6. This CDR3 spans 16 amino acids. The germline V gene encodes CDR1 KGHDR and CDR2 SFDVKD.

V and J are TRBV7-9 and TRBJ2-7; TRBD1 might be the D (5 bases). V shed 2 bases and J shed 5 bases, with 10 bases lying between them. Germline assignment: CDR1 SEHNR and CDR2 FQNEAQ (reference sequence). The CDR3 covers 13 residues. CDR3 sequence: CASSLRQGNEQYF. The CDR3 DNA sequence: TGTGCCAGCAGCTTACGCCAGGGAAACGAGCAGTACTTC.

This chain connects TRBV7-9 to TRBJ2-1; 12 bases match TRBD1. With 3 bases clipped from V and 8 bases from J, the junction kept 17 bases outside the gene matches. The CDR3 is 19 residues long. Germline values: CDR1 SEHNR, CDR2 FQNEAQ (reference sequence). CDR3 sequence: CASSLGQGAFRSRPHEQFF. Here the CDR3 DNA reads TGTGCCAGCAGCTTGGGACAGGGGGCCTTCAGGTCTCGGCCCCATGAGCAGTTCTTC.

The chain combines TRBV19 with TRBJ2-1; 8 bases agree with TRBD2. Germline CDR1 is LNHDA and CDR2 is SQIVND (reference sequence). The CDR3 sequence is 15 residues long. Unmatched junction bases numbered 9, after V lost 8 bases and J lost 3 bases. This chain's CDR3 is CASSPLRGDYNEQFF. The CDR3 region has the DNA TGTGCCAGTTCTCCCTTGCGGGGGGACTACAATGAGCAGTTCTTC.

The gene calls are TRBV5-8 and TRBJ1-3; no reliable D call. V was shortened by 4 bases and J by 4 bases, with 9 bases between the two germline ends. CDR1 and CDR2 (germline): SGHTS, YDEGEE. The CDR3 is 13 amino acids. CDR3 DNA: TGTGCCAGCAGCAAAATTGCGGGAAACACCATATATTTT. It codes for CASSKIAGNTIYF.

The chain has TRBV13 and TRBJ1-1, with D uncertain. Germline V gene lookup returns CDR1 PRHDT and CDR2 FYEKMQ (reference sequence). CDR3 length: 17 amino acids. Trimming left V 0 bases short and J 0 bases short, with 14 bases between. For the CDR3, the DNA is TGTGCCAGCAGCTTAGGAATTGACTGGGAGATGAACACTGAAGCTTTCTTT. This encodes CASSLGIDWEMNTEAFF.

The CDR3 protein is CASSSEGSGNQPQHF. As DNA, the CDR3 is TGTGCCAGCAGCTCCGAGGGATCAGGCAATCAGCCCCAGCATTTT. This chain connects TRBV7-2 to TRBJ1-5, with unresolved D. V gave up 4 bases and J gave up 2 bases, with 12 bases separating them. CDR1 is SGHTA and CDR2 is FQGNSA in the germline V gene. This CDR3 has 15 residues.